Listed below are T cell receptor beta chains from one sample, sequenced in a study of cytomegalovirus exposure and HLA in healthy donors. This table comes from immunoSEQ multiplex PCR, and its TCRdb copy is limited to in-frame clones, with some not included. The table records about 96,000 clones, approximately 64% of them present only once. Sequenced input: PBMCs. The receptor source for this set is a man aged 55 to 70 in good health and CMV-seronegative. Each CDR3 is given with its conserved first and last residue. Expanded clones are given a class, and other clones once, few, many or no size at all.

v_gene: TRBV30
abundance: .
j_gene: TRBJ2-7
CDR3aa: CAWSVHSGIYEQYF

v_gene: TRBV6-5
abundance: once
j_gene: TRBJ1-2
CDR3aa: CASSQTTAYGYTF

v_gene: TRBV2
abundance: .
j_gene: TRBJ2-1
CDR3aa: CASRAFLRSSYNEQFF

v_gene: TRBV5-4
abundance: few
j_gene: TRBJ1-2
CDR3aa: CASSFRDEYGYTF

v_gene: TRBV7-6
abundance: .
j_gene: TRBJ1-2
CDR3aa: CASSLSAGGLGYGYTF

v_gene: TRBV2
abundance: .
j_gene: TRBJ2-7
CDR3aa: CASDAGVAYEQYF

v_gene: TRBV28
abundance: few
j_gene: TRBJ2-4
CDR3aa: CASSFQGAKNIQYF

v_gene: TRBV18
abundance: once
j_gene: TRBJ2-5
CDR3aa: CASSLVRGADQETQYF

v_gene: TRBV2
abundance: once
j_gene: TRBJ2-1
CDR3aa: CASNPLAGGSTAYNEQFF

v_gene: TRBV18
abundance: .
j_gene: TRBJ2-5
CDR3aa: CASSPDGVEETQYF

v_gene: TRBV9
abundance: .
j_gene: TRBJ2-3
CDR3aa: CASSPPDIHIQADTQYF

v_gene: TRBV6-1
abundance: .
j_gene: TRBJ1-2
CDR3aa: CASSEAWTGLGYTF

v_gene: TRBV6-1
abundance: .
j_gene: TRBJ2-5
CDR3aa: CASSERTGEGPETQYF

v_gene: TRBV12-5
abundance: .
j_gene: TRBJ1-1
CDR3aa: CASGFLEPGVGTEAFF

v_gene: TRBV7-9
abundance: .
j_gene: TRBJ2-3
CDR3aa: CASSLDRGPTDTQYF

v_gene: TRBV5-4
abundance: few
j_gene: TRBJ2-2
CDR3aa: CASSLGGGTGELFF

v_gene: TRBV7-2
abundance: .
j_gene: TRBJ1-2
CDR3aa: CASSLVKRANYGYTF

v_gene: TRBV29-1
abundance: few
j_gene: TRBJ1-5
CDR3aa: CSVVPGGLSNQPQHF

v_gene: TRBV29-1
abundance: .
j_gene: TRBJ1-1
CDR3aa: CSVGQSTEAFF

v_gene: TRBV19
abundance: few
j_gene: TRBJ2-7
CDR3aa: CASSIGHGLVSEQYF

v_gene: TRBV2
abundance: .
j_gene: TRBJ1-2
CDR3aa: CASSLRVREGYTF

v_gene: TRBV5-1
abundance: few
j_gene: TRBJ1-3
CDR3aa: CASSFAPTGNTIYF

v_gene: TRBV27
abundance: .
j_gene: TRBJ1-6
CDR3aa: CASSFRDSPLHF

v_gene: TRBV7-3
abundance: .
j_gene: TRBJ2-3
CDR3aa: CASSLSGGAIDTQYF

v_gene: TRBV9
abundance: .
j_gene: TRBJ1-2
CDR3aa: CASTVGADSLPYGYTF

v_gene: TRBV5-3
abundance: .
j_gene: TRBJ2-5
CDR3aa: CARSGEAGGLAGTQYF

v_gene: TRBV12-5
abundance: .
j_gene: TRBJ1-1
CDR3aa: CASGVLDRGNTEAFF

v_gene: TRBV15
abundance: .
j_gene: TRBJ1-1
CDR3aa: CATSREQLAFF

v_gene: TRBV4-1
abundance: few
j_gene: TRBJ2-1
CDR3aa: CASSWATSGSYNEQFF

v_gene: TRBV5-6
abundance: .
j_gene: TRBJ2-1
CDR3aa: CASIPLVDLTINEQFF

v_gene: TRBV7-9
abundance: .
j_gene: TRBJ1-2
CDR3aa: CASSQPTGIYGYTF

v_gene: TRBV5-1
abundance: many
j_gene: TRBJ1-1
CDR3aa: CASSFGAAGVEAFF

v_gene: TRBV10-2
abundance: .
j_gene: TRBJ2-7
CDR3aa: CASSGQELSYEQYF

v_gene: TRBV6-5
abundance: .
j_gene: TRBJ2-1
CDR3aa: CASSYRDSGRGQFF

v_gene: TRBV28
abundance: .
j_gene: TRBJ1-5
CDR3aa: CASSFDGGGLQNQPQHF

v_gene: TRBV27
abundance: once
j_gene: TRBJ1-4
CDR3aa: CASSLWGLATNEKLFF

v_gene: TRBV25-1
abundance: .
j_gene: TRBJ2-7
CDR3aa: CASSGLRGGEQYF

v_gene: TRBV5-4
abundance: few
j_gene: TRBJ1-1
CDR3aa: CASSLPGNTEAFF

v_gene: TRBV11-3
abundance: few
j_gene: TRBJ1-5
CDR3aa: CASSRHREQPQHF

v_gene: TRBV2
abundance: few
j_gene: TRBJ1-1
CDR3aa: CASRGLVLATEAFF

v_gene: TRBV2
abundance: many
j_gene: TRBJ1-4
CDR3aa: CASSVGGIRAEKLFF

v_gene: TRBV7-8
abundance: .
j_gene: TRBJ1-1
CDR3aa: CASSPHREYTEAFF

v_gene: TRBV5-6
abundance: .
j_gene: TRBJ2-2
CDR3aa: CASSWGGLAGAELFF

v_gene: TRBV28
abundance: few
j_gene: TRBJ1-4
CDR3aa: CASSLRQGMSTNEKLFF

v_gene: TRBV28
abundance: .
j_gene: TRBJ2-4
CDR3aa: CATGRAGGRKNIQYF

v_gene: TRBV5-5
abundance: .
j_gene: TRBJ2-7
CDR3aa: CASSLFGGSSYEQYF

v_gene: TRBV21-1
abundance: .
j_gene: TRBJ2-5
CDR3aa: CASSNRFEWQGGVRGTQYF

v_gene: TRBV6-6
abundance: few
j_gene: TRBJ2-5
CDR3aa: CASRQPGQEAQYF